The 20 T cell receptor beta chains reported below all come from one sample, sequenced in a study of cytomegalovirus exposure and HLA in healthy donors. PCR involved 60 Vbeta and 13 Jbeta primers. Generated by immunoSEQ multiplex PCR, the TCRdb table keeps only in-frame clones and is missing some. This table has 100,000 to 150,000 clones, about three quarters appearing once. The sample was PBMCs. All receptors come from a man in his thirties or forties in good health and CMV-seronegative.

The chain has TRBV5-1 and TRBJ1-2; 7 bases are shared with TRBD1. V shed 1 base and J 3 bases; nucleotides not matched to a gene: 9. Per germline, CDR1 SGHRS and CDR2 YFSETQ. The CDR3 totals 16 residues. CDR3 DNA: TGCGCCAGCAGCTTGTGGGATGACAGGGCGGACTATGGCTACACCTTC. It is translated as CASSLWDDRADYGYTF.

The chain has TRBV7-2 and TRBJ2-7, with D possibly matching TRBD2 (5 bases). The CDR3 sequence is 15 residues long. V gave up 2 bases and J gave up 3 bases, with 14 bases separating them. Germline-derived CDR1 and CDR2 are SGHTA and FQGNSA. The CDR3 sequence is CASSLTAYRGYEQYF. The CDR3 coding sequence is TGTGCCAGCAGCTTAACCGCGTACCGGGGCTACGAGCAGTACTTC.

J is TRBJ2-5 and V is TRBV27, with 9 bases that match TRBD2. With V trimmed by 2 bases and J by 5 bases, 3 bases remained unmatched. There are 14 residues in the CDR3. Germline V gene data show CDR1 as MNHEY and CDR2 as SMNVEV (reference sequence). The CDR3 is CASSLIAGGETQYF. CDR3 coding DNA: TGTGCCAGCAGTTTAATTGCGGGGGGGGAGACCCAGTACTTC.

The chain joins TRBV6-5 to TRBJ1-1; D is ambiguous. V shed 2 bases and J shed 7 bases, with 17 bases lying between them. Germline CDR1 reads MNHEY; CDR2 reads SVGAGI. The CDR3 length is 15 residues. CDR3 in amino acids: CASSYQSLGGLEAFF. CDR3 DNA sequence: TGTGCCAGCAGTTACCAATCTTTAGGCGGACTTGAAGCTTTCTTT.

This chain connects TRBV28 to TRBJ1-2; 7 nucleotides match TRBD1. The CDR3 runs 15 residues. V shed 4 bases, J shed 0 bases, and the junction held 5 bases outside the gene matches. CDR1 is MDHEN and CDR2 is SYDVKM in the germline V gene. CDR3 DNA: TGTGCCAGCAGTTCGGAGGGACAGCCTAACTATGGCTACACCTTC. Translated: CASSSEGQPNYGYTF.

J is TRBJ1-2 and V is TRBV5-4; 8 bases map to TRBD1. The V segment lost 0 bases and the J segment 7 bases; nucleotides outside the gene matches: 8. The germline gives CDR1 SGHNT, CDR2 YYREEE (reference sequence). The CDR3 length is 15 residues. The CDR3 here is CASSLAWQGALGYTF. For the CDR3, the DNA is TGTGCCAGCAGCTTGGCGTGGCAGGGGGCGCTTGGCTACACCTTC.

The chain recombines TRBV10-3 with TRBJ1-3, with D unclear. V gave up 3 bases and J gave up 0 bases, with 9 bases separating them. CDR1 and CDR2 from the germline V gene are ENHRY and SYGVKD. The CDR3 covers 15 residues. The chain's CDR3 is CAISDSDYSGNTIYF. The DNA for the CDR3 is TGTGCCATCAGTGACAGCGACTACTCTGGAAACACCATATATTTT.

CDR3 in DNA: TGTGCCAGCAGCAACAGTTTGAACACTGAAGCTTTCTTT. Translating gives CASSNSLNTEAFF. The V call is TRBV11-2, the J call TRBJ1-1; D uncertain. In germline, CDR1 is SGHAT, CDR2 FQNNGV. CDR3 size: 13 residues. The germline V and J ends were trimmed by 5 bases and 0 bases, with 7 bases remaining between them.

The genes are TRBV27 and TRBJ2-3, with 7 bases fitting TRBD2. Germline assignment: CDR1 MNHEY and CDR2 SMNVEV (reference sequence). The CDR3 extends over 15 amino acids. V trimming: 1 base; J trimming: 5 bases; junction bases outside the gene matches: 6. The CDR3 sequence is CASSLLGGAGDTQYF. CDR3 in DNA: TGTGCCAGCAGTTTATTGGGAGGGGCGGGAGATACGCAGTATTTT.

The V gene is TRBV4-1, the J gene TRBJ2-3, with 12 positions matching TRBD2. Germline values: CDR1 MGHRA, CDR2 YSYEKL. V was pared by 8 bases and J by 1 base, with 4 bases of the junction left unmatched. This CDR3 comprises 15 residues. DNA of the CDR3: TGCGCCAGCGCACTAGCGGGGGGAGGCACAGATACGCAGTATTTT. This gives the protein CASALAGGGTDTQYF.

The chain combines TRBV19 with TRBJ2-5; no definite D call. The V end was cut by 1 base, the J end by 1 base, with 7 bases between. The CDR3 contains 14 residues. Germline CDR1 reads LNHDA; CDR2 reads SQIVND (reference sequence). CDR3 region: CASSIVGTQETQYF. The DNA for the CDR3 is TGTGCCAGTAGTATAGTTGGCACCCAAGAGACCCAGTACTTC. The full variable domain, its missing parts supplied by reference TRBV19 and TRBJ2-5, is DGGITQSPKYLFRKEGQNVTLSCEQNLNHDAMYWYRQDPGQGLRLIYYSQIVNDFQKGDIAEGYSVSREKKESFPLTVTSAQKNPTAFYLCASSIVGTQETQYFGPGTRLLVL.

The chain uses TRBV6-1 and TRBJ1-4; tentatively, D is TRBD1 (6 bases). Trimming took off 4 bases at V and 4 bases at J, with 10 bases between the two ends. The V gene's germline CDR1 is MNHNS and CDR2 SASEGT. The CDR3 has 14 amino acids. CDR3 DNA: TGTGCCAGCAGTGGGACAGTCCTTAATGAAAAACTGTTTTTT. Translating gives CASSGTVLNEKLFF.

The rearrangement uses TRBV29-1 and TRBJ2-7; possible D gene TRBD2, 5 bases. Germline CDR1 SQVTM, CDR2 ANQGSEA. This CDR3 has 11 residues. V was trimmed by 5 bases and J by 6 bases, leaving 11 bases between them. The CDR3 loop is CSVFFAGEQYF. The CDR3 coding sequence is TGCAGCGTTTTTTTCGCGGGCGAGCAGTACTTC.

This clone was seen a few times. The chain has TRBV7-9 and TRBJ2-1; D might be TRBD2 (7 bases). CDR3 length: 13 amino acids. The ends were cut back, 3 bases at V and 9 bases at J, with 12 bases in the middle. Germline values: CDR1 SEHNR, CDR2 FQNEAQ (reference sequence). The chain's CDR3 is CASSFGGASEQFF. CDR3 nucleotides: TGTGCCAGCAGCTTTGGGGGGGCCAGTGAGCAGTTCTTC.

The chain recombines TRBV5-6 with TRBJ2-3; D is unclear. V lost 5 bases, J lost 6 bases, and 19 bases lay in between. This CDR3 spans 15 amino acids. Germline assignment: CDR1 SGHDT and CDR2 YYEEEE. In nucleotides, the CDR3 is TGTGCCAGCAGTCTGAGGCGGTCCTTCCTCGATACGCAGTATTTT. Translating gives CASSLRRSFLDTQYF.

This chain links TRBV5-6 with TRBJ1-3, with TRBD1 identical over 8 bases. In germline, CDR1 is SGHDT, CDR2 YYEEEE. V shed 4 bases and J 5 bases; nucleotides not matched to a gene: 8. The CDR3 loop spans 15 amino acids. The CDR3: CASSEGAGGRNTIYF. The CDR3, as DNA: TGTGCCAGCAGCGAGGGAGCAGGGGGCAGAAACACCATATATTTT.

The chain carries TRBV20-1 and TRBJ1-2; D is uncertain. This CDR3 spans 10 amino acids. The V end lost 1 base, the J end lost 8 bases, and 5 bases lay between the germline ends. From germline, CDR1 is DFQATT and CDR2 SNEGSKA (reference sequence). CDR3 sequence reads: CSARARGYTF. The CDR3 bases are TGCAGTGCTAGAGCCCGGGGCTACACCTTC.

V is TRBV5-1 and J is TRBJ1-4; D perhaps matches TRBD1 (5 bases). The V end was cut by 6 bases, the J end by 6 bases, with 15 bases between. Germline V gives CDR1 SGHRS, CDR2 YFSETQ. The length of the CDR3 is 14 residues. CDR3 in DNA: TGCGCCAGCACCACGGGGGTCGTAGATGAAAAACTGTTTTTT. Translating gives CASTTGVVDEKLFF.

V and J are TRBV7-9 and TRBJ1-3; no definite D call. CDR1 is SEHNR and CDR2 is FQNEAQ in the germline V gene (reference sequence). This CDR3 comprises 18 residues. Trimming stripped 5 bases from V and 3 bases from J, with 23 bases between. In DNA form, the CDR3 reads TGTGCCAGCAGCGCTCGCCTTTCTTCCCCCTCGGGTGGAAACACCATATATTTT. As protein: CASSARLSSPSGGNTIYF.

The gene calls are TRBV11-2 and TRBJ1-1; D gene uncertain. The CDR3 has 13 residues. Trimming shortened V by 4 bases and J by 6 bases, and 12 bases separated the two germline ends. Looked up from germline, CDR1 is SGHAT and CDR2 is FQNNGV. The chain's CDR3 is CASSSSGVAEAFF. CDR3 nucleotide sequence: TGTGCCAGCAGCTCCTCCGGGGTCGCTGAAGCTTTCTTT.